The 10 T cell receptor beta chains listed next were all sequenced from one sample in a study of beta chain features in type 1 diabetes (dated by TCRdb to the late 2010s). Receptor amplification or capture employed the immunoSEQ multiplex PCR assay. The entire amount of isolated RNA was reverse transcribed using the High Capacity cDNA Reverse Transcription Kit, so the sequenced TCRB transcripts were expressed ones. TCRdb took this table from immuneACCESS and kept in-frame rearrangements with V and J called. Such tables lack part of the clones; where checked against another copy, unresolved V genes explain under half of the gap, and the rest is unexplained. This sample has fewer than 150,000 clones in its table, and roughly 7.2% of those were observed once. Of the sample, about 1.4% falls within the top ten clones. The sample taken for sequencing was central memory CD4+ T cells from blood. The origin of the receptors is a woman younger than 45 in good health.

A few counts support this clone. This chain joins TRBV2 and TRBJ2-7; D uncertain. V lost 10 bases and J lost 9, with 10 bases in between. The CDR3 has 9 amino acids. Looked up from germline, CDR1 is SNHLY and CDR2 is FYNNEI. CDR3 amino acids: CATQEGQYF. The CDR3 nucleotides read TGTGCCACCCAGGAAGGGCAGTACTTC.

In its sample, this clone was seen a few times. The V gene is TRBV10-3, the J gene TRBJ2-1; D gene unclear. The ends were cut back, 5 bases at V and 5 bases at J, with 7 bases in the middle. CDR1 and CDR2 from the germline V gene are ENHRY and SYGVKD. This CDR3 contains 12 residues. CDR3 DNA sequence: TGTGCCATCAGTTTAAATAACAATGAGCAGTTCTTC. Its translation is CAISLNNNEQFF.

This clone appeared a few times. The CDR3 region has the DNA TGTGCCTGGAGTCAGCGAACCGGGACAGAGAACACCGGGGAGCTGTTTTTT. Its protein product is CAWSQRTGTENTGELFF. This chain links TRBV30 with TRBJ2-2, with TRBD1 identical over 7 bases. With 2 bases clipped from V and 1 base from J, the junction kept 10 bases outside the gene matches. CDR1 is GTSNPN, CDR2 SVGIG, per germline (reference sequence). There are 17 residues in the CDR3.

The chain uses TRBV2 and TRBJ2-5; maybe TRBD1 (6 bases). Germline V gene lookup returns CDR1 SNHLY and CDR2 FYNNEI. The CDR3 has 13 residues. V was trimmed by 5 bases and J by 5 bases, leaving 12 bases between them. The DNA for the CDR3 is TGTGCCAGCAGTAAGAGACAGGCCGAGACCCAGTACTTC. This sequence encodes CASSKRQAETQYF.

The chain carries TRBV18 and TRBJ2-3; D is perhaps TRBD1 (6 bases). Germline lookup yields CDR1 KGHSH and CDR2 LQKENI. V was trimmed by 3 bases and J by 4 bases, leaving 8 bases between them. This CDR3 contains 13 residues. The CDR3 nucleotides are TGTGCCAGCTCACCCCCAGGGGCAGATACGCAGTATTTT. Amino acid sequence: CASSPPGADTQYF.

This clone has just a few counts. CDR3 sequence: CASSDRGQGYYEQYF. CDR3 in DNA: TGTGCCAGCAGCGATCGGGGACAGGGGTACTACGAGCAGTACTTC. This chain connects TRBV5-4 to TRBJ2-7; 10 positions agree with TRBD1. V lost 4 bases to trimming and J lost 3 bases; unmatched junction nucleotides: 7. Germline V gene sequence: CDR1 SGHNT, CDR2 YYREEE (reference sequence). The CDR3 has 15 amino acids. Full variable domain (remainder filled in from reference TRBV5-4 and TRBJ2-7): ETGVTQSPTHLIKTRGQQVTLRCSSQSGHNTVSWYQQALGQGPQFIFQYYREEENGRGNFPPRFSGLQFPNYSSELNVNALELDDSALYLCASSDRGQGYYEQYFGPGTRLTVT.

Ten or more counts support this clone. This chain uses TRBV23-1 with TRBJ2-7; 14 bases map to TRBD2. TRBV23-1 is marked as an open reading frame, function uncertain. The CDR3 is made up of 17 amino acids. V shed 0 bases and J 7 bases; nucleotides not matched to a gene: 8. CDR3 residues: CASSQSSGLAGVREQYF. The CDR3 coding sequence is TGCGCCAGCAGTCAATCCTCGGGACTAGCGGGAGTTAGGGAGCAGTACTTC.

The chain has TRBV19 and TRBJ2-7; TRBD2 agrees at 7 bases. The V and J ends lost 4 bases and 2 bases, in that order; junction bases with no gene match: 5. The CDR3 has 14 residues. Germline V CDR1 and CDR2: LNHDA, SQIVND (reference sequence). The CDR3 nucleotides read TGTGCCAGTAGTACACTAGCGCCTACCTACGAGCAGTACTTC. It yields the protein CASSTLAPTYEQYF.

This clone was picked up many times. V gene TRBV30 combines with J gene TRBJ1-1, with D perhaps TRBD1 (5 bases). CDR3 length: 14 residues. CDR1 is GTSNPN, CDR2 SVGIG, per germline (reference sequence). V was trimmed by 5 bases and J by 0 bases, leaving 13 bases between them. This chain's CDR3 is CAWVQTDMNTEAFF. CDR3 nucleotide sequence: TGTGCCTGGGTACAGACAGACATGAACACTGAAGCTTTCTTT.

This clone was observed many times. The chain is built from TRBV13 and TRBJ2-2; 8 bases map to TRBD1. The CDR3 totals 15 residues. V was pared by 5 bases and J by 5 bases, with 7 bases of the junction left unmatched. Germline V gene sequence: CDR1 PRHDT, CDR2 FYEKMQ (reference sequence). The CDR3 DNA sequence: TGTGCCAGCAGCCAAGTGGACAGGGCGACCGGGGAGCTGTTTTTT. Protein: CASSQVDRATGELFF.